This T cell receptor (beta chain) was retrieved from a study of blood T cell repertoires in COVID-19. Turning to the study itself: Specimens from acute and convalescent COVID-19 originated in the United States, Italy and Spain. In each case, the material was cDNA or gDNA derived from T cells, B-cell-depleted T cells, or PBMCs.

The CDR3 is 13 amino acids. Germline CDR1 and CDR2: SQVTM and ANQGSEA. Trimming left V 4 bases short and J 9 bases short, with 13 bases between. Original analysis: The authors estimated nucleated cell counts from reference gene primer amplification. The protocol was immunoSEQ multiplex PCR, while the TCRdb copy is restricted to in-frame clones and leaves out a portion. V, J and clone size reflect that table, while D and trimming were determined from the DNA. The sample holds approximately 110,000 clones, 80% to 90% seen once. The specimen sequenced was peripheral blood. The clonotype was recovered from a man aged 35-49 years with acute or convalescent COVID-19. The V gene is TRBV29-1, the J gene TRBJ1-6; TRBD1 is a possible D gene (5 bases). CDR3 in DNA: TGCAGCGTTGTCATAGGGGAAGGTTCACCCCTCCACTTT. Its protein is CSVVIGEGSPLHF.